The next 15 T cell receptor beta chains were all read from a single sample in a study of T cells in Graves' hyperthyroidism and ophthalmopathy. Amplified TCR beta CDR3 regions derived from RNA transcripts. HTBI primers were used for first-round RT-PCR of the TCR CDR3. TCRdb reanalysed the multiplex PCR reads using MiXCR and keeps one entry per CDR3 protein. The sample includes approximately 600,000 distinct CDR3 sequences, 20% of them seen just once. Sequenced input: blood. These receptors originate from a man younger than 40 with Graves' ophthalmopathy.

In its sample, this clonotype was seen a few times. CDR3 region: CASSEPNEQFF. The CDR3 nucleotides are TGTGCCAGCAGTGAACCGAATGAGCAGTTCTTC. The V and J genes are TRBV6-1 and TRBJ2-1, with D unclear. This CDR3 region has 11 residues. Between the trimmed V and J ends, which lost 2 bases and 7 bases, there was a span of 3 bases. The germline gives CDR1 MNHNS, CDR2 SASEGT.

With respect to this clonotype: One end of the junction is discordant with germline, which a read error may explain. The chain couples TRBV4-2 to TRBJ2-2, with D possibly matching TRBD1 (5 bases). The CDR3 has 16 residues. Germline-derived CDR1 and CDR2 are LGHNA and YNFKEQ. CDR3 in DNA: TGTGCCAACAGCCAAGATGAGCAGGGCGTCGCCGGGGAGCTGTTTTTT. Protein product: CANSQDEQGVAGELFF.

The CDR3 protein is CSASSGAGTEAFF. CDR3 bases: TGCAGTGCTAGTTCAGGGGCTGGGACTGAAGCTTTCTTT. V and J are TRBV20-1 and TRBJ1-1; a possible D gene is TRBD1 (6 bases). This CDR3 contains 13 residues. V was trimmed by 3 bases and J by 5 bases, leaving 13 bases between them. The germline V gene has CDR1 DFQATT and CDR2 SNEGSKA (reference sequence).

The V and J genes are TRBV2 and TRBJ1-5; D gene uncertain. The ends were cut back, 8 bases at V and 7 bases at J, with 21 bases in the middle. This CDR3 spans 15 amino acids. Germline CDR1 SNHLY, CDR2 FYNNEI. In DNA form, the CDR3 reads TGTGCCAGCGGCTTTCAGACAAATTCCCTACAGCCCCAGCATTTT. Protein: CASGFQTNSLQPQHF.

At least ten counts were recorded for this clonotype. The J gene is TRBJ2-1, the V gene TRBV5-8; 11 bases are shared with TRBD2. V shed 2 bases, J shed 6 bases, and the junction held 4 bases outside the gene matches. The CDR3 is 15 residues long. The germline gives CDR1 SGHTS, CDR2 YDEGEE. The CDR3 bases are TGTGCCAGCAGCTTCCAACTAGCGGGAGCCAATGAGCAGTTCTTC. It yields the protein CASSFQLAGANEQFF.

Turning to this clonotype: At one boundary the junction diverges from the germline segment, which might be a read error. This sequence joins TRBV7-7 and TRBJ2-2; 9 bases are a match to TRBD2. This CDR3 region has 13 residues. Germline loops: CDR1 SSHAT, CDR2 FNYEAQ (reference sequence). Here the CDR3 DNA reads TGTGCTAGCAGCCCGGGGGGACTAGCGGAGCTGTTTTTT. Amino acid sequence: CASSPGGLAELFF.

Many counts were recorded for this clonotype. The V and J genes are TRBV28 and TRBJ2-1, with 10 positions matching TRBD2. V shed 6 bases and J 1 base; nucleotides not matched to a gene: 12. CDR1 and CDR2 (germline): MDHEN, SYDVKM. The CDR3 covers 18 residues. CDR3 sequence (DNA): TGTGCCAGCAGACGGACCGGGACTAGCGTTTATTCCTACAATGAGCAGTTCTTC. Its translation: CASRRTGTSVYSYNEQFF. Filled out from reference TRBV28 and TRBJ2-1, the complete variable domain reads DVKVTQSSRYLVKRTGEKVFLECVQDMDHENMFWYRQDPGLGLRLIYFSYDVKMKEKGDIPEGYSVSREKKERFSLILESASTNQTSMYLCASRRTGTSVYSYNEQFFGPGTRLTVL.

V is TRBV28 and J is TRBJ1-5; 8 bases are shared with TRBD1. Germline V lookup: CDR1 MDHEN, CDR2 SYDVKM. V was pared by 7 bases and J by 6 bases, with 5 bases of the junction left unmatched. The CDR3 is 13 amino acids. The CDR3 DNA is TGTGCCAGCATAAAACAGGGGGGTCAGCCCCAGCATTTT. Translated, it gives CASIKQGGQPQHF.

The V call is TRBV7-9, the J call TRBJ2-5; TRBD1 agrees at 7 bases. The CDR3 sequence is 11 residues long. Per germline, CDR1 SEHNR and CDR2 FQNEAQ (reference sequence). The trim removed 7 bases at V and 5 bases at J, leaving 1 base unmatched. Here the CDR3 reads CASTQGETQYF. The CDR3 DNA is TGTGCCAGCACACAGGGGGAGACCCAGTACTTC.

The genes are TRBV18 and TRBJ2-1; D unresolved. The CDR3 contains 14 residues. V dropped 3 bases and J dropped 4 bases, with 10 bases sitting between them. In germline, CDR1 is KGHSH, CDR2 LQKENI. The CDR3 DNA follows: TGTGCCAGCTCACCGGTCCAGTTATACAATGAGCAGTTCTTC. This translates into CASSPVQLYNEQFF.

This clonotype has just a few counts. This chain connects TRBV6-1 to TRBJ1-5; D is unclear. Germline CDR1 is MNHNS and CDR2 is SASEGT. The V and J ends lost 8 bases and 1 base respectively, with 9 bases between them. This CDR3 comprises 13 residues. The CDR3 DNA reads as TGTGCCAGCTCTACTTGGAGCAATCAGCCCCAGCATTTT. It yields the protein CASSTWSNQPQHF.

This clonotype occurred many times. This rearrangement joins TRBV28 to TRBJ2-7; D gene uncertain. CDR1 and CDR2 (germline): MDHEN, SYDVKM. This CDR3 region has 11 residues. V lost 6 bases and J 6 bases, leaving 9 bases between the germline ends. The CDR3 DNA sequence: TGTGCCAGCAGCGTGGGTGGCGAGCAGTACTTC. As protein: CASSVGGEQYF.

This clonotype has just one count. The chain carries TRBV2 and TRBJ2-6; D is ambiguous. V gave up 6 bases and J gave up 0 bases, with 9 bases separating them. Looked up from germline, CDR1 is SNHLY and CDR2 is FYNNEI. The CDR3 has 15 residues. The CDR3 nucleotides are TGTGCCAGCAGCCCGCAGAGCTCTGGGGCCAACGTCCTGACTTTC. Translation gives CASSPQSSGANVLTF.

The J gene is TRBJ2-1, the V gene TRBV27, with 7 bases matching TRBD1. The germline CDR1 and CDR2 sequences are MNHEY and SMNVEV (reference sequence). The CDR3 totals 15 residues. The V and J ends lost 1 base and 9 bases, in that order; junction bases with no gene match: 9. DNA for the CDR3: TGTGCCAGCAGTTTATTAGGGGGCCGAAGGTTTGAGCAGTTCTTC. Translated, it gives CASSLLGGRRFEQFF.

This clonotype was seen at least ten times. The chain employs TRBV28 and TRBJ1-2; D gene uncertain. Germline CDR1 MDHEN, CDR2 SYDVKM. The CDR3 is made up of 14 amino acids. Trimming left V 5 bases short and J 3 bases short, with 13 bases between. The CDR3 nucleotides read TGTGCCAGCAGTGTGGGGTTTAACTACTATGGCTACACCTTC. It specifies CASSVGFNYYGYTF.